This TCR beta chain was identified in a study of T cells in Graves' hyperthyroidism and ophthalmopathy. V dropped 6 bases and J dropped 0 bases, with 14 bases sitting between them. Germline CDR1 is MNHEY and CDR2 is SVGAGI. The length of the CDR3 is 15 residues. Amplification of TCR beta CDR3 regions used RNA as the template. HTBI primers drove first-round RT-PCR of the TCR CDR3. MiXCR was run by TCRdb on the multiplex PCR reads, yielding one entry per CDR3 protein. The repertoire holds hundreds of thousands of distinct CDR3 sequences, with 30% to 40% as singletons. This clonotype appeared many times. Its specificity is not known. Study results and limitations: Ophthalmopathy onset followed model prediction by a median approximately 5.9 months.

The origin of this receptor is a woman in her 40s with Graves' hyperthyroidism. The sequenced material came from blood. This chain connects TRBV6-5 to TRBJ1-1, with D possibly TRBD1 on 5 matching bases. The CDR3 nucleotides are TGTGCCAGCAGCTTGACAGTCTTCTTGAACACTGAAGCTTTCTTT. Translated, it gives CASSLTVFLNTEAFF.